Following are 29 T cell receptor beta chains from one sample sequenced in a study of T cell repertoires in cytomegalovirus infection. One entry per CDR3 protein, called by TCRdb with MiXCR from the reads. This sample has roughly 500,000 distinct CDR3 sequences, with roughly a third found just once. Their target antigens are unknown. The specimen was cultured PBMCs, collected from culture after CMV antigen stimulation. Every receptor here comes from a human donor in good health (CMV status not recorded). Some clones in this sample may be carry-over from other donors' samples.

As to this clonotype: A much larger clonotype is one base distant, so this may be a read error. The gene calls are TRBV7-2 and TRBJ2-3; the D gene is possibly TRBD1 (7 bases). The CDR3 covers 13 residues. Germline assignment: CDR1 SGHTA and CDR2 FQGNSA. CDR3 in amino acids: CASSLARGDTRYF. The CDR3 DNA reads as TGTGCCAGCAGCTTGGCCAGGGGGGATACGCGGTATTTT.

The sample holds one count of this clonotype. Compared with germline, one end of the junction differs, possibly owing to a read error. CDR3: CSAIEVHNQPQHF. The DNA of the CDR3 is TGCAGCGCTATAGAGGTTCACAATCAGCCCCAGCATTTT. J is TRBJ1-5 and V is TRBV20-1; D remains unclear. Germline values: CDR1 DFQATT, CDR2 SNEGSKA (reference sequence). The length of the CDR3 is 13 residues.

This clonotype has just a few counts. This rearrangement joins TRBV12-3 or TRBV12-4 to TRBJ1-1; D is unclear. Trimming removed 2 bases from V and 0 bases from J, with 7 bases in between. The CDR3 runs 14 residues. DNA of the CDR3: TGTGCCAGCAGTTTACGGGCGATGAACACTGAAGCTTTCTTT. It yields the protein CASSLRAMNTEAFF.

The V and J genes are TRBV11-2 and TRBJ1-2; the D gene is possibly TRBD1 (6 bases). The germline V gene encodes CDR1 SGHAT and CDR2 FQNNGV. The CDR3 runs 12 residues. Deletions cut 5 bases from V and 6 bases from J, with 10 bases between. CDR3 sequence reads: CASSHRQDGYTF. CDR3 in DNA: TGTGCCAGCAGCCATAGACAGGATGGCTACACCTTC. Complete variable domain (other parts from reference TRBV11-2 and TRBJ1-2): EAGVAQSPRYKIIEKRQSVAFWCNPISGHATLYWYQQILGQGPKLLIQFQNNGVVDDSQLPKDRFSAERLKGVDSTLKIQPAKLEDSAVYLCASSHRQDGYTFGSGTRLTVV.

There are a few counts of this clonotype. This sequence joins TRBV7-2 and TRBJ2-3; 14 bases map to TRBD2. Germline V gene sequence: CDR1 SGHTA, CDR2 FQGNSA. Trimming removed 5 bases from V and 2 bases from J; junction bases left unmatched: 9. The CDR3 is 18 residues long. CDR3 amino acids: CASSRRTSGRIFTDTQYF. CDR3 coding DNA: TGTGCCAGCAGCCGACGGACTAGCGGGAGGATTTTCACAGATACGCAGTATTTT.

The chain recombines TRBV5-1 with TRBJ2-1; TRBD1 is a possible D gene (5 bases). This CDR3 is built from 12 residues. Per the germline V gene, CDR1 is SGHRS and CDR2 is YFSETQ. V lost 0 bases to trimming and J lost 10 bases, with 8 bases between them. CDR3 in DNA: TGCGCCAGCAGCTTGGGGGGCGGAGAGCAGTTCTTC. Its protein product is CASSLGGGEQFF.

V gene TRBV27 combines with J gene TRBJ1-5; TRBD1 might be the D (6 bases). Trimming took off 2 bases at V and 6 bases at J, with 11 bases between the two ends. From germline, CDR1 is MNHEY and CDR2 SMNVEV (reference sequence). The CDR3 has 14 amino acids. Here the CDR3 DNA reads TGTGCCAGCAGTTTAGCACAGGGACGTCAGCCCCAGCATTTT. Its translation: CASSLAQGRQPQHF.

CDR3 nucleotide sequence: TGCGCCAGCAGCCCACGACTAGCGGGAGGTATTGAGCAGTTCTTC. The encoded protein is CASSPRLAGGIEQFF. The chain carries TRBV4-1 and TRBJ2-1, with 13 bases aligning to TRBD2. CDR1 and CDR2 from the germline V gene are MGHRA and YSYEKL. This CDR3 is 15 amino acids long. J lost 9 bases, V lost 4 bases, and 6 bases had no gene match.

The J gene is TRBJ2-3, the V gene TRBV7-2; D possibly corresponds to TRBD2 (6 bases). CDR1 and CDR2 (germline): SGHTA, FQGNSA. The CDR3 contains 16 residues. Between the trimmed V and J ends, which lost 5 bases and 3 bases, there was a span of 18 bases. The CDR3 spells CASSPSRGRFTDTQYF. The CDR3 nucleotides read TGTGCCAGCAGCCCTTCGCGGGGAAGGTTTACAGATACGCAGTATTTT.

The chain uses TRBV24-1 and TRBJ2-2, with D possibly matching TRBD1 (5 bases). Trimming removed 2 bases at V and 1 base at J, with 13 bases between. The CDR3 runs 17 residues. Germline CDR1 KGHDR, CDR2 SFDVKD. CDR3 protein: CATSDSPVRGNTGELFF. In DNA form, the CDR3 reads TGTGCCACCAGTGATTCCCCCGTTAGGGGGAACACCGGGGAGCTGTTTTTT.

This clonotype was found a few times. The chain is built from TRBV6-1 and TRBJ2-7; tentative D call: TRBD2 (6 bases). Germline assignment: CDR1 MNHNS and CDR2 SASEGT. CDR3 length equals 13 residues. The ends were cut back, 4 bases at V and 3 bases at J, with 10 bases in the middle. The CDR3 sequence is CASSAAEGYEQYV. In nucleotides, the CDR3 is TGTGCCAGCAGTGCGGCGGAGGGCTACGAGCAGTACGTC.

This chain joins TRBV4-1 and TRBJ2-1; no definite D call. CDR3 size: 15 residues. V lost 0 bases, J lost 2 bases, and 8 bases lay in between. Germline V gene lookup returns CDR1 MGHRA and CDR2 YSYEKL. The CDR3 coding sequence is TGCGCCAGCAGCCAAGAATTTGGGGCCTACAATGAGCAGTTCTTC. This gives the protein CASSQEFGAYNEQFF.

This clonotype was seen many times. CDR3 sequence: CASSHGNEQFF. The CDR3 bases are TGTGCCAGCAGCCATGGTAATGAGCAGTTCTTC. V gene TRBV11-2 combines with J gene TRBJ2-1; D not certain. With 5 bases removed from V and 7 bases from J, the gap between germline ends came to 6 bases. The CDR3 loop spans 11 amino acids. The germline V gene has CDR1 SGHAT and CDR2 FQNNGV.

This rearrangement joins TRBV27 to TRBJ1-2; TRBD1 matches 8 bases. The CDR3 loop spans 15 amino acids. Unmatched junction bases numbered 9, after V lost 3 bases and J lost 6 bases. Per the germline V gene, CDR1 is MNHEY and CDR2 is SMNVEV (reference sequence). This chain's CDR3 is CASSFDRGGGDGYTF. In DNA form, the CDR3 reads TGTGCCAGCAGTTTTGACAGGGGAGGAGGAGATGGCTACACCTTC.

The CDR3 region has the DNA TGCAGTGCTAGAGATCTAGCGGGGTTTAACAATGAGCAGTTCTTC. This gives the protein CSARDLAGFNNEQFF. The rearrangement links TRBV20-1 to TRBJ2-1; 9 bases agree with TRBD2. J lost 5 bases, V lost 0 bases, and 5 bases had no gene match. The germline gives CDR1 DFQATT, CDR2 SNEGSKA (reference sequence). This CDR3 spans 15 amino acids.

This clonotype was observed at least ten times. In DNA, the CDR3 is TGTGCCAGCAGTTCCAGGGTAGATACGCAGTATTTT. This translates into CASSSRVDTQYF. V gene TRBV7-2 combines with J gene TRBJ2-3; perhaps TRBD1 as D (5 bases). This CDR3 contains 12 residues. Deletions cut 6 bases from V and 5 bases from J, with 9 bases between. Germline assignment: CDR1 SGHTA and CDR2 FQGNSA.

CDR3 loop: CASSWATRKGAYEQYF. The CDR3 DNA follows: TGTGCCAGCAGTTGGGCTACCCGAAAAGGGGCCTACGAGCAGTACTTC. The chain uses TRBV6-2 or TRBV6-3 and TRBJ2-7; tentative D call: TRBD1 (5 bases). Germline values: CDR1 MNHEY, CDR2 SVGEGT. The CDR3 has 16 residues. V lost 4 bases to trimming and J lost 2 bases, with 18 bases between them.

The chain combines TRBV12-3 or TRBV12-4 with TRBJ1-5; D is ambiguous. V was clipped by 5 bases and J by 2 bases, with 7 bases between them. The CDR3 consists of 13 residues. The CDR3 is CASSMGGNQPQHF. The CDR3 region has the DNA TGTGCCAGCAGTATGGGCGGCAATCAGCCCCAGCATTTT.

This clonotype has a handful of counts. The V gene is TRBV24-1, the J gene TRBJ2-5; the D is unclear. Germline lookup yields CDR1 KGHDR and CDR2 SFDVKD. Trimming pared 1 base from V and 5 bases from J, leaving 16 bases between. The CDR3 has 16 amino acids. The CDR3 here is CATSDFAHWSVETQYF. The CDR3 DNA reads TGTGCCACCAGTGATTTTGCGCATTGGAGTGTGGAGACCCAGTACTTC.

This rearrangement joins TRBV27 to TRBJ1-1; TRBD1 aligns across 7 bases. The CDR3 has 15 amino acids. CDR1 MNHEY and CDR2 SMNVEV come from the germline V gene (reference sequence). J gave up 1 base and V 6 bases, and 8 bases lay outside the gene matches. CDR3 residues: CASRLEGAGNTEAFF. The CDR3 DNA follows: TGTGCCAGCAGGTTGGAGGGGGCCGGGAACACTGAAGCTTTCTTT.

This clonotype was detected a few times. The CDR3 protein is CASSEDTRGTAYQETQYF. CDR3 DNA: TGTGCCAGCAGTGAAGATACTCGTGGGACTGCATACCAAGAGACCCAGTACTTC. This chain joins TRBV6-1 and TRBJ2-5; a possible D gene is TRBD2 (6 bases). The CDR3 length is 18 residues. Trimming took 1 base from V and 0 from J, leaving 18 bases between them. Germline V gene sequence: CDR1 MNHNS, CDR2 SASEGT.

This clonotype was seen a few times. This chain joins TRBV5-1 and TRBJ2-1; 11 bases fit TRBD2. Germline V gene data show CDR1 as SGHRS and CDR2 as YFSETQ. Germline trimming cut 4 bases from V and 10 bases from J; bases unmatched to any gene: 10. The CDR3 sequence is 15 residues long. This chain's CDR3 is CASSLLAGGPIEQFF. CDR3 nucleotide sequence: TGCGCCAGCAGCCTTTTAGCGGGAGGGCCTATAGAGCAGTTCTTC.

A remark on this clonotype: The junction does not match germline at one end; this may be a read error. The chain has TRBV18 and TRBJ1-1; no clear D gene. CDR1 is KGHSH, CDR2 LQKENI, per germline. The CDR3 totals 13 residues. The CDR3 nucleotides are TGTGCCAGCTCACCTAAGGCGAACAATGAAGCTTTCTTT. It specifies CASSPKANNEAFF.

The genes are TRBV9 and TRBJ1-5; the match to TRBD1 covers 8 bases. V trimming: 0 bases; J trimming: 5 bases; junction bases outside the gene matches: 7. CDR1 is SGDLS, CDR2 YYNGEE, per germline. The CDR3 has 16 residues. In DNA form, the CDR3 reads TGTGCCAGCAGCGTAGGAGCGGGACAGGCTGATCAGCCCCAGCATTTT. Encoded protein: CASSVGAGQADQPQHF. The variable domain in full, with the rest retrieved from reference TRBV9 and TRBJ1-5, is DSGVTQTPKHLITATGQRVTLRCSPRSGDLSVYWYQQSLDQGLQFLIQYYNGEERAKGNILERFSAQQFPDLHSELNLSSLELGDSALYFCASSVGAGQADQPQHFGDGTRLSIL.

This sequence joins TRBV6-1 and TRBJ2-5; D is ambiguous. The V gene lost 3 bases and the J gene lost 3 bases, with 14 bases spanning the gap. The CDR3 extends over 15 amino acids. CDR1 is MNHNS, CDR2 SASEGT, per germline. CDR3 sequence reads: CASSDRSASKETQYF. DNA for the CDR3: TGTGCCAGCAGTGACAGATCAGCATCCAAAGAGACCCAGTACTTC.

This clonotype was seen more than once but under ten times. The V gene is TRBV6-1, the J gene TRBJ2-7; possible D gene TRBD2, 6 bases. CDR3 length: 15 amino acids. Per germline, CDR1 MNHNS and CDR2 SASEGT. V lost 3 bases, J lost 2 bases, and 14 bases lay in between. The CDR3 region is CASSDSRDLTYEQYF. CDR3 nucleotides: TGTGCCAGCAGTGACTCCCGGGACTTAACCTACGAGCAGTACTTC.

A few counts support this clonotype. The chain joins TRBV18 to TRBJ1-5; no definite D call. CDR1 is KGHSH, CDR2 LQKENI, per germline. Trimming took 3 bases from V and 4 from J, leaving 13 bases between them. The CDR3 totals 15 residues. The CDR3 DNA sequence: TGTGCCAGCTCACCGGAAGGTCGGGGTAATCAGCCCCAGCATTTT. The encoded protein is CASSPEGRGNQPQHF.

This clonotype was counted at least ten times. The gene calls are TRBV7-2 and TRBJ2-1; 9 bases are shared with TRBD2. The CDR3 sequence is 16 residues long. The J segment lost 6 bases and the V segment lost 1 base, leaving 7 bases of the junction unmatched. Per germline, CDR1 SGHTA and CDR2 FQGNSA. In DNA form, the CDR3 reads TGTGCCAGCAGCTTAGGCCTAGCGGGGCTGCTCAATGAGCAGTTCTTC. Its protein is CASSLGLAGLLNEQFF.

This clonotype appeared many times. The rearrangement links TRBV7-2 to TRBJ1-6; perhaps TRBD1 as D (5 bases). The CDR3 runs 16 residues. V dropped 5 bases and J dropped 8 bases, with 19 bases sitting between them. Germline CDR1 reads SGHTA; CDR2 reads FQGNSA. The DNA for the CDR3 is TGTGCCAGCAGCCATGGGGGGGGAACGCCGGATTCACCCCTCCACTTT. Translating gives CASSHGGGTPDSPLHF.